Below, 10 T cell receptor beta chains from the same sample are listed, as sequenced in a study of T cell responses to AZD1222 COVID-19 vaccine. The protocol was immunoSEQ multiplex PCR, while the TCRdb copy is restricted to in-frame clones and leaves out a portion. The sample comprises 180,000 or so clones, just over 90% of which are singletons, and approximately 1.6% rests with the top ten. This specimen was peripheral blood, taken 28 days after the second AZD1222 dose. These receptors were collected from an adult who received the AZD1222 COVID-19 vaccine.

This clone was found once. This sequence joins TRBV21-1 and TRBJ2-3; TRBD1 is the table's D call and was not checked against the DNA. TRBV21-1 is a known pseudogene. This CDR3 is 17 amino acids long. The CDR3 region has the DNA TGTGCCAGCAGCAACGACCGGGACAGGGTGTATGAAGATACGCAGTATTTT. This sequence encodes CASSNDRDRVYEDTQYF.

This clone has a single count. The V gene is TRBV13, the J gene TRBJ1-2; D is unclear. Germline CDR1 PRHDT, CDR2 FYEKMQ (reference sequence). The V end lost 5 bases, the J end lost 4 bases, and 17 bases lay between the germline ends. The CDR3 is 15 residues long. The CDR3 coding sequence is TGTGCCAGCAGCCGAGACCCCGGGGTTGGCTATGGCTACACCTTC. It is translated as CASSRDPGVGYGYTF.

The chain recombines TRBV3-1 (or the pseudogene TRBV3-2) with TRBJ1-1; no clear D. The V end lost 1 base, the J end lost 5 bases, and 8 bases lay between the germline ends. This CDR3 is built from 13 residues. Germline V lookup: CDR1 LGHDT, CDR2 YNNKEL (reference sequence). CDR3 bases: TGTGCCAGCAGCCAAGTTTCGGAGACTGAAGCTTTCTTT. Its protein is CASSQVSETEAFF.

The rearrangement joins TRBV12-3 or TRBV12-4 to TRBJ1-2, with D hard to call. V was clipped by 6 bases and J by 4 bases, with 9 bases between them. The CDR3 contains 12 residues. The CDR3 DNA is TGTGCCAGCAGCCTTAATAGCTATGGCTACACCTTC. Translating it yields CASSLNSYGYTF.

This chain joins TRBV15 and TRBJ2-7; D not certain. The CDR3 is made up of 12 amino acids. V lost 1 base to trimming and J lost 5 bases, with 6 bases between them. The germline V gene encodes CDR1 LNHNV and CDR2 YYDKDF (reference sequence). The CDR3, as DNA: TGTGCCACCAGCAGAGTACGGGACGAGCAGTACTTC. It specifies CATSRVRDEQYF.

The CDR3 DNA reads as TGTGCCAGCAGCTTGTCACCCGGGGGCTACGAGCAGTACTTC. Amino acid sequence: CASSLSPGGYEQYF. The gene calls are TRBV7-2 and TRBJ2-7; TRBD2 is a possible D gene (6 bases). Deletions cut 3 bases from V and 3 bases from J, with 12 bases between. Germline-derived CDR1 and CDR2 are SGHTA and FQGNSA. The CDR3 is made up of 14 amino acids.

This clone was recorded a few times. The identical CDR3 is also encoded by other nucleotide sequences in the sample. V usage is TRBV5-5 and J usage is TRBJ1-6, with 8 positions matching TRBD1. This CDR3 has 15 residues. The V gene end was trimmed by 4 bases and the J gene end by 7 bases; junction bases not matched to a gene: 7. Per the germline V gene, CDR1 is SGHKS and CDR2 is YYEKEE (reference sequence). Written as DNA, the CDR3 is TGTGCCAGCAGCCGCGGACAGGGTGGGAATTCACCCCTCCACTTT. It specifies CASSRGQGGNSPLHF.

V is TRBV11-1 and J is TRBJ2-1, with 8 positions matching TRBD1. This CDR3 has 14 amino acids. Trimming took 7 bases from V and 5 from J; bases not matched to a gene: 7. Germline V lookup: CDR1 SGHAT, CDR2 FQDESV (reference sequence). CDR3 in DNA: TGTGCCAGCACCTCCGACAGGGGACACAATGAGCAGTTCTTC. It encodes CASTSDRGHNEQFF.

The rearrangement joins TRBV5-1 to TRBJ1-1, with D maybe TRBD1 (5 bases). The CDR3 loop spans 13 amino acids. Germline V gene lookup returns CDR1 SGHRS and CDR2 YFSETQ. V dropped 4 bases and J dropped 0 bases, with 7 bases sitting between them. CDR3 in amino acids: CASSLTVNTEAFF. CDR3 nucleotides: TGCGCCAGCAGCCTGACAGTGAACACTGAAGCTTTCTTT.

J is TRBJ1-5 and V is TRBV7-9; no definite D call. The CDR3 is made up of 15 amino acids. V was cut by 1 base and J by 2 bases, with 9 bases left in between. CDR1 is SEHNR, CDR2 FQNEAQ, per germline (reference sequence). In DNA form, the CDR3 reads TGTGCCAGCAGCTTAGAGGGTTTCGGCAATCAGCCCCAGCATTTT. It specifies CASSLEGFGNQPQHF.